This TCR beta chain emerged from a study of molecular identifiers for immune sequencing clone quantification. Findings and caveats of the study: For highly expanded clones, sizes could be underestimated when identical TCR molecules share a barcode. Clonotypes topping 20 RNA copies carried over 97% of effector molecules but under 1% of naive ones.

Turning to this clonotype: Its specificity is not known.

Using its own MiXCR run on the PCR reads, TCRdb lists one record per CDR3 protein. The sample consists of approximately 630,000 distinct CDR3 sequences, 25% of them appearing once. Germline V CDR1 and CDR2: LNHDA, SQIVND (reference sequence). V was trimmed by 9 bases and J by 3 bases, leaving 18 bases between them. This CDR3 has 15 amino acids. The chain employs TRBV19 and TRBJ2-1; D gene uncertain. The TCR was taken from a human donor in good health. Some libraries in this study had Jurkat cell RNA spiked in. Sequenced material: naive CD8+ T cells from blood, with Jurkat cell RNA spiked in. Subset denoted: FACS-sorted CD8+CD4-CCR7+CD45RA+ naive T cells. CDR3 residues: CARRTTYGNYNEQFF. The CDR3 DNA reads TGTGCCAGAAGAACTACGTATGGGAACTACAATGAGCAGTTCTTC.